In its sample, the clone carrying this T cell receptor beta chain was seen a few times. Its target is not known. The sample belongs to a study of blood T cells in healthy people across ages. CDR1 and CDR2 (germline): MNHEY, SVGEGT. The CDR3 covers 13 residues. The V end lost 5 bases, the J end lost 4 bases, and 11 bases lay between the germline ends. Each donor's blood draw was 8.5 to 10 milliliters of peripheral blood. Total RNA was isolated from each sample in quantities of at least 6 micrograms. Combining a sample-barcoded 5' primer with a J-beta primer mix, a second PCR ran for roughly 6 to 11 cycles. Every cDNA was tagged by a template-switch adaptor with 12 random nucleotides. TCRdb reprocessed the 5' RACE reads with MiXCR, giving one entry per CDR3 protein. The data hold about 730,000 distinct CDR3 sequences, with roughly 45% observed a single time. Study findings and constraints: While age rose, TCR beta diversity per million T cells dropped in a roughly linear way.

Input material: blood. This chain joins TRBV6-2 or TRBV6-3 and TRBJ1-2; D remains unclear. This clonotype originated in a woman aged 60-75 years in good health. CDR3 bases: TGTGCCAGCAGTGATATGCAGCCCTATGGCTACACCTTC. It specifies CASSDMQPYGYTF.